A single sample is the source of the 26 T cell receptor beta chains below, sequenced in a study of response to subunit inactivated influenza vaccine. In TCRdb, the RT-PCR reads were re-called with MiXCR into one record per CDR3 protein. Found here are some 500,000 distinct CDR3 sequences, over 25% of them singletons; the top ten hold approximately 2%. The material was CD4+ T cells sorted from PBMCs, obtained 5 days after vaccination. Source of these receptors: a man over 45 who received an inactivated influenza vaccine.

This clonotype was found a few times. The rearrangement joins TRBV10-3 to TRBJ2-7, with 8 bases aligning to TRBD1. Trimming removed 7 bases from V and 6 bases from J; junction bases left unmatched: 14. The CDR3 consists of 15 residues. CDR1 ENHRY and CDR2 SYGVKD come from the germline V gene. CDR3 in amino acids: CAITTTGTGVSEQYF. The CDR3 nucleotides read TGTGCCATCACAACCACCGGGACAGGCGTGAGCGAGCAGTACTTC.

In this sample, this clonotype turned up a few times. The chain joins TRBV12-3 or TRBV12-4 to TRBJ1-4; D uncertain. Trimming pared 2 bases from V and 4 bases from J, leaving 11 bases between. This CDR3 has 15 amino acids. The CDR3 spells CASSLFSVDNEKLFF. CDR3 nucleotide sequence: TGTGCCAGCAGTTTATTCTCGGTAGATAATGAAAAACTGTTTTTT.

This clonotype was seen a few times. This chain connects TRBV4-1 to TRBJ2-7; TRBD1 might be the D (5 bases). The CDR3 sequence is 17 residues long. Trimming removed 0 bases from V and 6 bases from J, with 21 bases in between. Per the germline V gene, CDR1 is MGHRA and CDR2 is YSYEKL. Here the CDR3 reads CASSQEVGRERGFEQYF. The CDR3 DNA is TGCGCCAGCAGCCAAGAAGTTGGTAGGGAAAGGGGTTTCGAGCAGTACTTC.

This rearrangement joins TRBV6-2 or TRBV6-3 to TRBJ2-3; tentative D call: TRBD2 (5 bases). The CDR3 contains 14 residues. V lost 4 bases to trimming and J lost 2 bases, with 10 bases between them. Germline loops: CDR1 MNHEY, CDR2 SVGEGT. The CDR3 region has the DNA TGTGCCAGCAGTTGGAGGCAATTCACAGATACGCAGTATTTT. This encodes CASSWRQFTDTQYF.

This chain joins TRBV6-1 and TRBJ1-5; D may be TRBD1 (5 bases). The V gene lost 6 bases and the J gene lost 3 bases, with 15 bases spanning the gap. This CDR3 spans 15 amino acids. Germline assignment: CDR1 MNHNS and CDR2 SASEGT. This chain's CDR3 is CASRSGASYNQPQHF. The CDR3 DNA reads as TGTGCCAGCAGAAGCGGGGCCTCGTACAATCAGCCCCAGCATTTT.

The rearrangement uses TRBV20-1 and TRBJ2-3; 14 bases line up with TRBD2. The CDR3 runs 16 residues. Trimming cost V 5 bases and J 0 bases; bases outside gene matches: 4. Germline V gene lookup returns CDR1 DFQATT and CDR2 SNEGSKA (reference sequence). The CDR3 nucleotides read TGCAGTGCTCCGAGGACTAGCGGGAGGAGCACAGATACGCAGTATTTT. Protein: CSAPRTSGRSTDTQYF.

This clonotype was observed a few times. The V call is TRBV11-2, the J call TRBJ2-5; D is unresolved. Germline V gene data show CDR1 as SGHAT and CDR2 as FQNNGV. CDR3 size: 15 residues. V dropped 1 base and J dropped 5 bases, with 14 bases sitting between them. This chain's CDR3 is CASSLVARAVETQYF. CDR3 nucleotide sequence: TGTGCCAGCAGCTTAGTAGCCCGGGCGGTGGAGACCCAGTACTTC.

This clonotype was seen a handful of times. The rearrangement links TRBV6-1 to TRBJ1-1; 8 bases agree with TRBD1. The CDR3 is 15 amino acids. Germline loops: CDR1 MNHNS, CDR2 SASEGT. Unmatched junction bases numbered 8, after V lost 8 bases and J lost 0 bases. The CDR3 sequence: CASSHRTGLNTEAFF. CDR3 nucleotides: TGTGCCAGCTCCCATCGGACAGGGCTGAACACTGAAGCTTTCTTT.

This clonotype has more than one count but fewer than ten. The V gene is TRBV20-1, the J gene TRBJ2-7; D unresolved. Germline V gives CDR1 DFQATT, CDR2 SNEGSKA (reference sequence). The CDR3 extends over 12 amino acids. Trimming took 8 bases from V and 0 from J, leaving 11 bases between them. Written as DNA, the CDR3 is TGCAGTTCTTCCCAAGACTCCTACGAGCAGTACTTC. This encodes CSSSQDSYEQYF.

Only a few counts were recorded for this clonotype. The CDR3 here is CASSLRTGPGYEQYF. In nucleotides, the CDR3 is TGTGCCAGCAGTTTAAGGACAGGGCCCGGCTACGAGCAGTACTTC. The rearrangement uses TRBV12-3 or TRBV12-4 and TRBJ2-7, with 8 bases that match TRBD1. Unmatched junction bases numbered 6, after V lost 2 bases and J lost 3 bases. The CDR3 spans 15 residues.

This clonotype was seen a handful of times. V and J are TRBV20-1 and TRBJ1-6; D possibly corresponds to TRBD1 (6 bases). The V gene's germline CDR1 is DFQATT and CDR2 SNEGSKA (reference sequence). This CDR3 contains 17 residues. V was shortened by 2 bases and J by 9 bases, with 23 bases between the two germline ends. CDR3 loop: CSARQTPAGALGSPLHF. Here the CDR3 DNA reads TGCAGTGCTAGACAAACGCCAGCGGGGGCTCTAGGTTCACCCCTCCACTTT.

J is TRBJ2-1 and V is TRBV12-5; weak D call: TRBD1 (7 bases). Germline-derived CDR1 and CDR2 are LGHNT and FRNRAP. V was cut by 2 bases and J by 7 bases, with 12 bases left in between. The CDR3 loop spans 14 amino acids. The CDR3 is CASGLSGGMNEQFF. Here the CDR3 DNA reads TGTGCTAGTGGTTTGTCAGGGGGGATGAATGAGCAGTTCTTC.

This clonotype has more than one count but fewer than ten. The chain is built from TRBV20-1 and TRBJ2-1; 9 bases align to TRBD2. The junction had 15 bases not matched to a gene; V was cut back by 5 bases and J by 10 bases. Germline lookup yields CDR1 DFQATT and CDR2 SNEGSKA (reference sequence). This CDR3 spans 15 amino acids. In DNA, the CDR3 is TGCAGTGCTGCGGCCTGGGGCGGGAGGGCCGGCGAGCAGTTCTTC. Protein sequence: CSAAAWGGRAGEQFF.

This clonotype was detected only a few times. The chain has TRBV5-1 and TRBJ2-3; D may match TRBD1 or TRBD2 (6 bases each). Trimming took off 7 bases at V and 1 base at J, with 13 bases between the two ends. Per germline, CDR1 SGHRS and CDR2 YFSETQ. This CDR3 region has 14 residues. Here the CDR3 reads CASGAGHGTDTQYF. The CDR3 DNA reads as TGCGCCAGCGGTGCGGGACACGGCACAGATACGCAGTATTTT.

A single count supports this clonotype. The junction shows a germline mismatch at one end, possibly a read error. This rearrangement joins TRBV12-3 or TRBV12-4 to TRBJ2-3; tentatively, D is TRBD2 (5 bases). The CDR3 covers 17 residues. The CDR3 DNA sequence: TGTGCCATCAGTTTAGGGCGGGCCTCTCCTAGCACAGATACGCAGTATTTT. It translates to CAISLGRASPSTDTQYF.

V gene TRBV3-1 combines with J gene TRBJ2-1, with TRBD2 matching 15 bases. J lost 6 bases, V lost 0 bases, and 9 bases had no gene match. This CDR3 spans 19 amino acids. The germline V gene has CDR1 LGHDT and CDR2 YNNKEL (reference sequence). The CDR3 loop reads CASSQEGLAGGFRRNEQFF. CDR3 DNA: TGTGCCAGCAGCCAAGAGGGACTAGCGGGAGGTTTCAGGCGCAATGAGCAGTTCTTC.

In this sample, this clonotype turned up a few times. This rearrangement joins TRBV5-5 to TRBJ2-7; a possible D gene is TRBD2 (6 bases). The V end lost 2 bases, the J end lost 0 bases, and 12 bases lay between the germline ends. Germline values: CDR1 SGHKS, CDR2 YYEKEE (reference sequence). The CDR3 runs to 15 residues. CDR3 bases: TGTGCCAGCAGCTTTTCGGGACTGATCTCCTACGAGCAGTACTTC. It is translated as CASSFSGLISYEQYF.

This clonotype showed up just a few times. The chain couples TRBV7-2 to TRBJ2-1, with D uncertain. The CDR3 totals 18 residues. V was pared by 2 bases and J by 6 bases, with 23 bases between. Germline V gene sequence: CDR1 SGHTA, CDR2 FQGNSA. CDR3: CASSLPFRKKELSNEQFF. DNA for the CDR3: TGTGCCAGCAGCTTACCGTTCCGGAAAAAGGAATTAAGCAATGAGCAGTTCTTC.

This clonotype was picked up a small number of times. The rearrangement uses TRBV12-3 or TRBV12-4 and TRBJ2-3; 9 bases agree with TRBD1. The CDR3 length is 16 residues. Trimming took 6 bases from V and 4 from J; bases not matched to a gene: 11. The CDR3 DNA follows: TGTGCCAGCAGGGAAACAGGGGGCGGGTTGGCAGATACGCAGTATTTT. Translated, it gives CASRETGGGLADTQYF.

The chain has TRBV12-3 or TRBV12-4 and TRBJ1-2; D remains unclear. The CDR3 extends over 10 amino acids. The V end was cut by 6 bases, the J end by 4 bases, with 3 bases between. The CDR3 is CASSFYGYTF. CDR3 bases: TGTGCCAGCAGCTTCTATGGCTACACCTTC.

This sequence joins TRBV6-5 and TRBJ2-2; 7 bases align to TRBD1. This CDR3 has 16 residues. V lost 0 bases and J lost 4; bases outside the gene matches: 5. Germline values: CDR1 MNHEY, CDR2 SVGAGI. The CDR3 sequence is CASSYSVGGVTGELFF. CDR3 in DNA: TGTGCCAGCAGTTACTCTGTAGGGGGCGTCACCGGGGAGCTGTTTTTT.

Written as DNA, the CDR3 is TGTGCCAGCAGCAAGGGGGGTTGGACTAGCGGGAGGGCCTTTACTTACGCAGATACGCAGTATTTT. It specifies CASSKGGWTSGRAFTYADTQYF. V and J are TRBV21-1 and TRBJ2-3; the tabulated D call, TRBD2, remains unverified against the DNA. TRBV21-1 is labeled a pseudogene. This CDR3 comprises 22 residues.

The rearrangement joins TRBV6-1 to TRBJ2-5, with 8 bases identical to TRBD2. The CDR3 contains 15 residues. Germline V gene data show CDR1 as MNHNS and CDR2 as SASEGT. V lost 6 bases to trimming and J lost 2 bases; unmatched junction nucleotides: 8. The CDR3 reads CASREGLGRQETQYF. The DNA of the CDR3 is TGTGCCAGCAGGGAGGGACTAGGGAGACAAGAGACCCAGTACTTC.

This clonotype has ten or more counts. The chain has TRBV20-1 and TRBJ2-1, with 10 bases that match TRBD2. Germline CDR1 is DFQATT and CDR2 is SNEGSKA (reference sequence). J gave up 2 bases and V 0 bases, and 4 bases lay outside the gene matches. This CDR3 spans 16 amino acids. CDR3 DNA sequence: TGCAGTGCTAGAGACCTAGCGGGGGCGACCTACAATGAGCAGTTCTTC. Its protein is CSARDLAGATYNEQFF.

This sequence joins TRBV20-1 and TRBJ2-3; TRBD2 might be the D (6 bases). There are 14 residues in the CDR3. CDR1 is DFQATT and CDR2 is SNEGSKA in the germline V gene (reference sequence). V shed 6 bases and J shed 4 bases, with 17 bases lying between them. This chain's CDR3 is CSARDQGGADTQYF. The CDR3 DNA follows: TGCAGTGCGCGGGACCAAGGAGGCGCAGATACGCAGTATTTT.

This clonotype was recorded a few times. The chain has TRBV7-6 and TRBJ1-2; D is perhaps TRBD1 (6 bases). The CDR3 covers 14 residues. The V gene lost 5 bases and the J gene lost 4 bases, with 14 bases spanning the gap. CDR1 is SGHVS, CDR2 FNYEAQ, per germline. CDR3 sequence reads: CASSLTMTGYGYTF. In nucleotides, the CDR3 is TGTGCCAGCAGCCTAACGATGACAGGCTATGGCTACACCTTC.